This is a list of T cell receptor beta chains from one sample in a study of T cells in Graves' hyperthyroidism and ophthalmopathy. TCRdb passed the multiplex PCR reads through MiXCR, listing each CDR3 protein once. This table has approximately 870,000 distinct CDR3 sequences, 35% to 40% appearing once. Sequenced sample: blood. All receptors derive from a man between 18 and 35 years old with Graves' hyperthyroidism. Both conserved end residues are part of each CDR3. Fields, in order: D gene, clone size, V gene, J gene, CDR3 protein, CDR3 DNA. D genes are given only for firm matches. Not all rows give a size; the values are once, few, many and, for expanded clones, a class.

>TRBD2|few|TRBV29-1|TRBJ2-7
CSVEEGGTSYEQYF
TGCAGCGTTGAAGAGGGAGGGACCTCCTACGAGCAGTACTTC
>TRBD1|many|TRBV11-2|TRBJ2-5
CASSATGDTQYF
TGTGCCAGCAGCGCAACAGGGGACACCCAGTACTTC
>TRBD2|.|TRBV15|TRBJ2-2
CATSSPWTSGSAGELFF
TGTGCCACCAGCAGTCCCTGGACTAGCGGGTCGGCCGGGGAGCTGTTTTTT
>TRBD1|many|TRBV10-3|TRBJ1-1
CAISESRIDRDTEAFF
TGTGCCATCAGTGAGTCCCGAATAGACAGGGACACTGAAGCTTTCTTT
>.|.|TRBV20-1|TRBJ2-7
CSADLVSNEQYF
TGCAGTGCTGACCTAGTATCCAACGAGCAGTACTTC
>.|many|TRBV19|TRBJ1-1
CASSPYGWSEAFF
TGTGCCAGTAGTCCCTACGGGTGGTCCGAAGCTTTCTTT
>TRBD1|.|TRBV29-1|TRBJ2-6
CSVTGTGGDVLTF
TGCAGCGTTACCGGGACAGGGGGCGACGTCCTGACTTTC
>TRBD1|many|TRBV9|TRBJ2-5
CASSVGGGETQYF
TGTGCCAGCAGCGTAGGAGGGGGCGAGACCCAGTACTTC
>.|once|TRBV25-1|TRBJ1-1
CASSPSGTHNTEAFF
TGTGCCAGCAGTCCCTCGGGGACACATAACACTGAAGCTTTCTTT
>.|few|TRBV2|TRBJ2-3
CASSKGRLRAQYF
TGTGCCAGCAGCAAGGGCAGGCTGAGGGCGCAGTATTTT
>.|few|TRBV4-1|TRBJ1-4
CASSQDRGLGEKLFF
TGCGCCAGCAGCCAAGATCGGGGATTAGGTGAAAAACTGTTTTTT
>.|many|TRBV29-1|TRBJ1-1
CSVEAGTTRRDEAFF
TGCAGCGTTGAAGCAGGTACTACAAGGCGGGATGAAGCTTTCTTT
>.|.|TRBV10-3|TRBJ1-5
CASSISPGYQPQHF
TGTGCCAGCAGTATTAGCCCAGGGTATCAGCCCCAGCATTTT
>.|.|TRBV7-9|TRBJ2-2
CASSWETGGPTGELFF
TGTGCCAGCAGTTGGGAGACCGGGGGGCCCACCGGGGAGCTGTTTTTT
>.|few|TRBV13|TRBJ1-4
CASSSGGGREKLFF
TGTGCCAGCAGCTCCGGTGGGGGGCGGGAAAAACTGTTTTTT
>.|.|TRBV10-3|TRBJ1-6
CASSTWTDSSYNSPLHF
TGTGCCAGCAGTACCTGGACCGACAGCTCCTATAATTCACCCCTCCACTTT
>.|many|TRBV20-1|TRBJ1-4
CSARDERNEKLFF
TGCAGTGCTAGGGATGAGAGAAATGAAAAACTGTTTTTT
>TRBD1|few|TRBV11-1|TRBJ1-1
CASSFTGGHTEAFF
TGTGCCAGCAGCTTTACAGGGGGTCACACTGAAGCTTTCTTT
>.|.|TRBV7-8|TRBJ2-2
CASSPPELEGEWELFF
TGTGCCAGCAGCCCCCCTGAACTGGAGGGGGAGTGGGAGCTGTTTTTT
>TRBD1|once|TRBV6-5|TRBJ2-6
CASSPGQGTYVLTF
TGTGCCAGCAGTCCGGGACAGGGGACCTACGTCCTGACTTTC
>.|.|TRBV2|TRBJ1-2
CASSEQMLSNYGYTF
TGTGCCAGCAGTGAACAAATGCTTTCCAACTATGGCTACACCTTC
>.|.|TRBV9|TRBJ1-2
CAGSVGDYGYTF
TGTGCCGGCAGCGTAGGGGACTATGGCTACACCTTC
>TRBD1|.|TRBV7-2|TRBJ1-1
CASSLKQGARTEAFF
TGTGCCAGCAGCTTAAAGCAGGGGGCGCGCACTGAAGCTTTCTTT
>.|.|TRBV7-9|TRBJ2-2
CASSPGTEGELFF
TGTGCCAGCTCACCAGGGACGGAAGGGGAGCTGTTTTTT
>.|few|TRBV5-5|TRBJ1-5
CASSLAGSGVGNQPQHF
TGTGCCAGCAGCTTGGCCGGGTCAGGGGTAGGCAATCAGCCCCAGCATTTT
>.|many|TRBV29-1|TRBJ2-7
CSVEETQYEQYF
TGCAGCGTTGAAGAAACCCAATACGAGCAGTACTTC
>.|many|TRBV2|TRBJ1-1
CASSWGAQLTEAFF
TGTGCCAGCAGTTGGGGGGCGCAATTAACTGAAGCTTTCTTT
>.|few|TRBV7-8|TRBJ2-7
CASSPDLDRSTYEQYF
TGTGCCAGCAGCCCAGATCTCGACAGGTCAACCTACGAGCAGTACTTC
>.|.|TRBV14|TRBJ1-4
CASSQMGREKLFF
TGTGCCAGCAGCCAAATGGGGAGGGAAAAACTGTTTTTT
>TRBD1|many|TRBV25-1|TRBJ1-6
CASTPDRVNSPLHF
TGTGCCAGCACCCCGGACAGGGTTAATTCACCCCTCCACTTT
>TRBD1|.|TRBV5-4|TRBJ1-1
CASSLETGTNTEAFF
TGTGCCAGCAGCTTGGAGACAGGGACGAACACTGAAGCTTTCTTT
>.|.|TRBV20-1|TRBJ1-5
CSARRVFGSNQPQHF
TGCAGTGCTCGGAGGGTGTTTGGTAGCAATCAGCCCCAGCATTTT
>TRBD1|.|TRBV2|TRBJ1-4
CASSPGTGGINEKLFF
TGTGCCAGCAGCCCCGGGACAGGGGGGATTAATGAAAAACTGTTTTTT
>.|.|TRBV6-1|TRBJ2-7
CASSVGTSPYEQYF
TGTGCCAGCAGTGTCGGGACATCACCCTACGAGCAGTACTTC
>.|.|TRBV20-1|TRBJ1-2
CSARRQDYGYTF
TGCAGTGCTAGACGACAGGACTATGGCTACACCTTC
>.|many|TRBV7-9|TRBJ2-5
CASSEVTGMGETQYF
TGTGCCAGCAGCGAAGTAACAGGGATGGGGGAGACCCAGTACTTC
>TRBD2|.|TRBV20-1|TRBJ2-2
CSASRLAGETGELFF
TGCAGTGCCTCTAGACTAGCGGGGGAGACCGGGGAGCTGTTTTTT
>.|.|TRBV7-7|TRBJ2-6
CASSPDNVLTF
TGTGCTAGCAGCCCGGACAACGTCCTGACTTTC
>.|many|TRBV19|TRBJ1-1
CASRVLGNTEAFF
TGTGCCAGTCGGGTACTCGGGAACACTGAAGCTTTCTTT
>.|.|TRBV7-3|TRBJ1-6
CASSLKGEVSPLHF
TGTGCCAGCAGCTTAAAGGGGGAGGTTTCACCCCTCCACTTT
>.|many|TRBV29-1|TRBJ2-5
CSHMTGAGAQETQYF
TGCAGCCATATGACAGGCGCAGGGGCCCAAGAGACCCAGTACTTC
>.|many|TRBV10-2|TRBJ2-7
CASSTGAYEQYF
TGCGCCAGCAGTACCGGGGCGTACGAGCAGTACTTC
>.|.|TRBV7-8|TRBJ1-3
CASSQDRTRNTIYF
TGTGCCAGCAGCCAAGACAGGACGCGAAACACCATATATTTT
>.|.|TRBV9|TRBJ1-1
CVSSGGLNTEAFF
TGTGTCAGCAGCGGCGGGTTGAACACTGAAGCTTTCTTT
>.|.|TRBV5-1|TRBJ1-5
CASSLGGSQPPQHF
TGCGCCAGCAGCTTGGGCGGCAGTCAACCGCCCCAGCATTTT
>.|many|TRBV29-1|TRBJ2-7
CSVVTGLEQYF
TGCAGCGTGGTAACAGGGTTGGAGCAGTACTTC